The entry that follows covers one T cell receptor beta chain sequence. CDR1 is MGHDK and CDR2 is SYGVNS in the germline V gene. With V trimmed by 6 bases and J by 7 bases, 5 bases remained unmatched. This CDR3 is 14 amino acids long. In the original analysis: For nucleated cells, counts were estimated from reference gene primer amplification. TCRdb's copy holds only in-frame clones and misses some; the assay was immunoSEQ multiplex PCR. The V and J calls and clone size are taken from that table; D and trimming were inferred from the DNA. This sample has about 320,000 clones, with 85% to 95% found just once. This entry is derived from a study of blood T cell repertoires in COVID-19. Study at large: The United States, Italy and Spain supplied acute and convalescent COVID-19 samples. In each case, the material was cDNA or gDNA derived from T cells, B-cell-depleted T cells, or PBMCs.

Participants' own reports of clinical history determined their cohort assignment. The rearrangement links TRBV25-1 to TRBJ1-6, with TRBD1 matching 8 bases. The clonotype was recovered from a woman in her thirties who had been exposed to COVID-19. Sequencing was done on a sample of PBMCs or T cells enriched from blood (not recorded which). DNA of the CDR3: TGTGCCAGCAGCAGGGGGCTGTGGAATTCACCCCTCCACTTT. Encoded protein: CASSRGLWNSPLHF.